This T cell receptor (beta chain) was documented in a study of molecular identifiers for immune sequencing clone quantification. Study details: Replicates involved a five-way split of RNA from approximately 20,000 or 100,000 naive CD8 cells, with sequencing of four.

This clonotype was seen repeatedly, ten times or more. Its specificity is not known. Study-wide results and caveats: Effector cells had over 99% of their molecules in clones above 20 RNA copies, while naive cells had under 1%.

Unmatched junction bases numbered 4, after V lost 0 bases and J lost 0 bases. CDR3 size: 16 residues. CDR1 is SGDLS, CDR2 YYNGEE, per germline. From about 20,000 to 1,000,000 sorted cells, naive CD8 libraries were generated with 10%, 30% or 50% RNA. It was with previously described methods and listed TCR primers that bulk TCR libraries were made. One entry per CDR3 protein, called by TCRdb with MiXCR from the PCR reads. The sample contains fewer than 45,000 distinct CDR3 sequences, under 20% of which appear only once. Sequencing used naive CD8+ T cells from blood, with Jurkat cell RNA spiked in. Specified subset: FACS-sorted CD8+CD4-CCR7+CD45RA+ naive T cells. The clonotype was recovered from a human donor in good health. Some libraries in this study had Jurkat cell RNA spiked in. V gene TRBV9 combines with J gene TRBJ2-3; 7 nucleotides line up with TRBD1. Written as DNA, the CDR3 is TGTGCCAGCAGCGTAGAAGGGGGCCAGAGCACAGATACGCAGTATTTT. Translation gives CASSVEGGQSTDTQYF. Full variable domain (rest looked up from reference TRBV9 and TRBJ2-3): DSGVTQTPKHLITATGQRVTLRCSPRSGDLSVYWYQQSLDQGLQFLIQYYNGEERAKGNILERFSAQQFPDLHSELNLSSLELGDSALYFCASSVEGGQSTDTQYFGPGTRLTVL.